This TCR beta chain comes out of a study of CD8 T cells in Susac syndrome. Germline loops: CDR1 SGDLS, CDR2 YYNGEE. CDR3 length: 17 amino acids. V lost 0 bases, J lost 0 bases, and 12 bases lay in between. Random hexamers were used to reverse transcribe an amount of roughly 0.5 to 1 ug RNA. TCRdb processed the immunoSEQ multiplex PCR reads anew with MiXCR; each CDR3 protein has one entry. The sample holds around 190,000 distinct CDR3 sequences; roughly 94% are singletons and the top ten take 0.1% to 0.12%. TCR beta was sequenced from blood CD8+ and CD4+ T cells. TEMRA cells were FACS-enriched, while CD8+ and CD4+ T cells were negatively isolated.

The chain combines TRBV9 with TRBJ1-4; no definite D call. The sequence was collected from a human donor with Susac syndrome. Sequencing was carried out using CD4+ T cells from PBMCs. The CDR3 region has the DNA TGTGCCAGCAGCGTAGACTCCGAAGCGGCAACTAATGAAAAACTGTTTTTT. Translation: CASSVDSEAATNEKLFF.